Listed below are T cell receptor beta chains from one sample, sequenced in a study of regulatory T cells in long-lasting Graves disease. TCRdb called the multiplex PCR reads again in MiXCR, with one record for every CDR3 protein. The table shows some 370,000 distinct CDR3 sequences, with 20% to 25% occurring only once. The sequences come from peripheral blood mononuclear cells (PBMCs), collected when the disease was refractory, from a patient treated with antithyroid drugs. These receptors originate from a woman aged 40 to 50 with Graves disease. CDR3s include the opening cysteine and the closing phenylalanine or tryptophan. The D gene is left open where the match is weak. Not every row has a clone size; where given, it reads once, few, many or a size class.

j_call v_call clone_size d_call cdr3_aa cdr3_nt
TRBJ2-7 TRBV11-2 few - CASSLDGGRTYEQYF TGTGCCAGCAGCTTAGATGGAGGACGGACCTACGAGCAGTACTTC
TRBJ1-4 TRBV25-1 - TRBD1 CASSEREVRPGQGLRREKLFF TGTGCCAGCAGTGAAAGAGAAGTTCGGCCGGGACAGGGCCTGAGGAGAGAAAAACTGTTTTTT
TRBJ2-7 TRBV9 - TRBD2 CASSISGSAYEQYF TGTGCCAGCAGCATTAGCGGGAGCGCTTACGAGCAGTACTTC
TRBJ2-6 TRBV3-1 - - CASSPWGVRANVLTF TGTGCCAGCAGCCCCTGGGGAGTACGGGCCAACGTCCTGACTTTC
TRBJ2-7 TRBV30 - TRBD1 CAWRDRGHYEQYF TGTGCCTGGAGGGACAGGGGGCACTACGAGCAGTACTTC
TRBJ2-7 TRBV9 - TRBD2 CASGGGGADEQYF TGTGCCAGCGGCGGGGGTGGGGCCGACGAGCAGTACTTC
TRBJ1-5 TRBV7-8 few - CASSSSVNINQPQHF TGTGCCAGCAGCTCAAGCGTGAACATCAATCAGCCCCAGCATTTT
TRBJ2-7 TRBV5-6 few TRBD1 CASSMDRRTYEQYF TGTGCCAGCAGCATGGACAGGAGAACCTACGAGCAGTACTTC
TRBJ2-7 TRBV28 many - CASIREIPYEQYF TGTGCCAGCATCAGGGAGATTCCCTACGAGCAGTACTTC
TRBJ1-1 TRBV29-1 - - CSVAPGVSNTEAFF TGCAGCGTTGCCCCAGGGGTTTCGAACACTGAAGCTTTCTTT
TRBJ2-7 TRBV28 many - CASTRLGSTYEQYF TGTGCCAGCACCCGTCTTGGGAGTACATACGAGCAGTACTTC
TRBJ2-2 TRBV19 - TRBD2 CASSIPPSSGTNTGELFF TGTGCCAGTAGTATCCCGCCTTCTAGCGGGACGAACACCGGGGAGCTGTTTTTT
TRBJ2-5 TRBV15 many - CATSSEVGVYGTQYF TGTGCCACCAGCAGTGAGGTCGGGGTCTACGGGACCCAGTACTTC
TRBJ2-7 TRBV4-1 - TRBD1 CASSQAQGVNEQYF TGCGCCAGCAGCCAAGCTCAGGGGGTAAACGAGCAGTACTTC
TRBJ1-1 TRBV19 - - CASSLLQTGPTEAFF TGTGCCAGTAGTCTACTTCAGACAGGTCCCACTGAAGCTTTCTTT
TRBJ1-1 TRBV27 many - CASSLFSGTVSTEAFF TGTGCCAGCAGTTTATTCTCAGGGACTGTGAGCACTGAAGCTTTCTTT
TRBJ2-2 TRBV28 many - CASSWDQASSGELFF TGTGCCAGCAGTTGGGACCAAGCTTCGTCCGGGGAGCTGTTTTTT
TRBJ1-5 TRBV18 once - CASSPRRTAPNQPQHF TGTGCCAGCTCACCAAGGCGGACAGCTCCCAATCAGCCCCAGCATTTT
TRBJ2-2 TRBV24-1 many - CATSDPLAGELFF TGTGCCACCAGTGATCCCCTCGCCGGGGAGCTGTTTTTT
TRBJ2-5 TRBV5-5 few - CASRNRDQETQYF TGTGCCAGCAGGAACAGGGACCAAGAGACCCAGTACTTC
TRBJ2-7 TRBV27 many - CASKDFFTYEQYF TGTGCCAGCAAGGACTTTTTTACCTACGAGCAGTACTTC
TRBJ1-1 TRBV10-3 - - CAISITGSNTEAFF TGTGCCATCAGTATTACAGGCTCGAACACTGAAGCTTTCTTT
TRBJ2-3 TRBV27 many TRBD2 CASSSGLAGDFLDNTQYF TGTGCCAGCAGTTCGGGACTAGCGGGAGATTTTTTGGACAATACGCAGTATTTT
TRBJ1-1 TRBV5-1 - TRBD1 CASSLGQGIFDEAFF TGCGCCAGCAGCTTGGGACAGGGTATCTTCGATGAAGCTTTCTTT
TRBJ2-1 TRBV27 - - CASSDRYSSYNEQFF TGTGCCAGCAGTGACAGGTACTCCTCCTACAATGAGCAGTTCTTC
TRBJ2-5 TRBV27 - - CASSLRVARETQYF TGTGCCAGCAGTTTACGGGTAGCGCGAGAGACCCAGTACTTC
TRBJ2-7 TRBV28 many - CASSSAPPYEQYF TGTGCCAGCAGTTCCGCCCCGCCCTACGAGCAGTACTTC
TRBJ1-1 TRBV19 - - CASNNRGTATNTEAFF TGTGCCAGTAATAATCGGGGTACGGCCACGAACACTGAAGCTTTCTTT
TRBJ2-7 TRBV6-1 many - CASSNRVYEQYF TGTGCCAGCAGTAACCGGGTCTACGAGCAGTACTTC
TRBJ2-3 TRBV7-8 - TRBD2 CASSPTRTSGSTDTQYF TGTGCCAGCAGCCCAACTCGGACTAGCGGGAGTACAGATACGCAGTATTTT
TRBJ1-6 TRBV10-3 - TRBD1 CAIRDRGSGSPLHF TGTGCCATCAGGGACAGGGGTTCAGGTTCACCCCTCCACTTT
TRBJ2-7 TRBV5-1 many - CASSFLDAAPLYEQYF TGCGCCAGCAGCTTCTTGGACGCCGCTCCGTTGTACGAGCAGTACTTC
TRBJ2-2 TRBV12-3/TRBV12-4 many TRBD2 CASSLALADYTGELFF TGTGCCAGCAGTTTAGCTCTAGCGGACTACACCGGGGAGCTGTTTTTT
TRBJ2-7 TRBV20-1 few TRBD2 CSANHETSGNPYEQYF TGCAGTGCCAACCATGAGACTAGCGGCAATCCCTACGAGCAGTACTTC
TRBJ2-4 TRBV27 few - CASSLSPTGAKNIQYF TGTGCCAGCAGTTTATCCCCGACAGGAGCCAAAAACATTCAGTACTTC
TRBJ2-6 TRBV7-3 - - CASSSFRHGANVLTF TGTGCCAGCAGCTCCTTTCGGCACGGGGCCAACGTCCTGACTTTC
TRBJ2-2 TRBV7-3 few TRBD2 CASSLLGLAGGRNTGELFF TGTGCCAGCAGCCTACTTGGACTAGCGGGAGGAAGGAACACCGGGGAGCTGTTTTTT
TRBJ2-5 TRBV20-1 many - CSASTRGTQYF TGCAGTGCTAGTACTAGAGGGACCCAGTACTTC
TRBJ1-5 TRBV28 few - CASSLQIQPQHF TGTGCCAGCAGTTTACAGATCCAGCCCCAGCATTTT
TRBJ2-7 TRBV19 few TRBD1 CASSPADRDSYEQYF TGTGCCAGTAGTCCCGCGGACAGGGACTCCTACGAGCAGTACTTC
TRBJ2-7 TRBV28 many - CASSLLPGLPFGYEQYF TGTGCCAGCAGTTTGTTACCAGGACTGCCGTTTGGGTACGAGCAGTACTTC
TRBJ1-3 TRBV29-1 few - CSVRTRGPSGNTIYF TGCAGCGTTAGAACCAGGGGTCCCTCTGGAAACACCATATATTTT
TRBJ2-3 TRBV11-2 - - CASSSTGPHTDTQYF TGTGCCAGCAGCTCAACCGGGCCTCACACAGATACGCAGTATTTT
TRBJ2-7 TRBV7-9 - TRBD2 CASSPFGAGGPHGYEQYF TGTGCCAGTTCCCCGTTTGGAGCGGGAGGGCCCCACGGCTACGAGCAGTACTTC
TRBJ1-1 TRBV7-9 many - CASRDVMGTEAFF TGTGCCAGCAGAGATGTAATGGGCACTGAAGCTTTCTTT
TRBJ1-1 TRBV7-2 - - CASSLDRGANEAFF TGTGCCAGCAGCTTAGATCGGGGGGCCAATGAAGCTTTCTTT
TRBJ2-1 TRBV10-2 - - CASSDFLDPNVEQFF TGCGCCAGCAGTGATTTTTTGGACCCCAATGTTGAGCAGTTCTTC
TRBJ2-7 TRBV12-3/TRBV12-4 many - CASSLSDPWSMRYF TGTGCCAGCAGTTTATCTGACCCCTGGTCCATGCGGTACTTC
TRBJ2-7 TRBV7-3 once - CASSLYTGPYEQYF TGTGCCAGCAGCTTATATACAGGACCCTACGAGCAGTACTTC
TRBJ2-7 TRBV20-1 - - CSARDQVGGIGQYF TGCAGTGCTAGAGATCAAGTCGGAGGAATAGGGCAGTACTTC
TRBJ1-1 TRBV20-1 - - CSVTPRGSEAFF TGCAGTGTTACGCCGAGGGGTTCTGAAGCTTTCTTT
TRBJ2-5 TRBV11-2 many - CASSFGAGEETQYF TGTGCCAGCAGCTTCGGTGCAGGGGAGGAGACCCAGTACTTC
TRBJ1-5 TRBV6-2/TRBV6-3 few - CASSYDHSYQPQHF TGTGCCAGCAGTTACGACCATTCTTATCAGCCCCAGCATTTT
TRBJ2-2 TRBV6-5 many - CASSYSGTGELFF TGTGCCAGCAGTTACTCAGGGACCGGGGAGCTGTTTTTT
TRBJ1-4 TRBV6-1 few TRBD1 CASSPDRREKLFF TGTGCCAGCAGCCCGGACAGGCGCGAAAAACTGTTTTTT
TRBJ2-5 TRBV6-2/TRBV6-3 many TRBD1 CASRRQGTETQYF TGTGCCAGCAGGCGACAGGGGACGGAGACCCAGTACTTC
TRBJ1-4 TRBV20-1 - - CSASKASREKLFF TGCAGTGCTAGTAAAGCCAGCAGGGAAAAACTGTTTTTT
TRBJ2-7 TRBV7-8 - - CASSLTGPAYEQYF TGTGCCAGCAGCTTAACGGGACCAGCCTACGAGCAGTACTTC
TRBJ2-7 TRBV5-1 - - CASSFTDSYEQYF TGCGCCAGCAGTTTTACTGATTCCTACGAGCAGTACTTC